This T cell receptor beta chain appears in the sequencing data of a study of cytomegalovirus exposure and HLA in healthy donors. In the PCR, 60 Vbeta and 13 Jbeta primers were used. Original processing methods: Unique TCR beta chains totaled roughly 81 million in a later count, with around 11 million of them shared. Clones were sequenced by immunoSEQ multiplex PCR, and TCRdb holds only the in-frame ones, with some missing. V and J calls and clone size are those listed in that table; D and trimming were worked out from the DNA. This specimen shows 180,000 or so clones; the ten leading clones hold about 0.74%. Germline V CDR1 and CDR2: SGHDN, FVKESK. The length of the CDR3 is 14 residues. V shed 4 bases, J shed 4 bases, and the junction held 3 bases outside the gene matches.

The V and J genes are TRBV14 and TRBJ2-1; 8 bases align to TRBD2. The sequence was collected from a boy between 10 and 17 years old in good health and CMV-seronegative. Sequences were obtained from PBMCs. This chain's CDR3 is CASSLLAVYNEQFF. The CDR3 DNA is TGTGCCAGCAGCCTACTAGCGGTTTACAATGAGCAGTTCTTC.